Sequencing of this T cell receptor beta chain was carried out in a study of graft-versus-host responses after intestinal transplantation. Background on the study: Isolated intestinal, liver-intestinal, or multivisceral transplants were what recipients had.

Overall study results and limits: Peak circulating GvH clone levels were associated with early post-transplant HvG declines. The authors found GvH clones in recipient marrow, some appearing first in ileum or blood.

Measured with immunoSEQ multiplex PCR; TCRdb has only the in-frame clones, and not every one. The sample consists of some 45,000 clones, about 95% of them appearing once. Trimming shortened V by 0 bases and J by 3 bases, and 6 bases separated the two germline ends. From germline, CDR1 is SGDLS and CDR2 YYNGEE. The CDR3 length is 13 residues. For this clone: Its antigen is not identified. At the DNA level, this CDR3 is encoded by other sequences in the same sample as well.

The chain joins TRBV9 to TRBJ1-1, with a possible D match to TRBD1 (5 bases). This clonotype originated in a human patient who received an intestinal transplant, so some T cells may come from the graft donor. The sample consisted of PBMCs, taken about 320 days after intestinal transplant. The CDR3 nucleotides read TGTGCCAGCAGCGTAGGGGGGTACACTGAAGCTTTCTTT. As protein: CASSVGGYTEAFF.